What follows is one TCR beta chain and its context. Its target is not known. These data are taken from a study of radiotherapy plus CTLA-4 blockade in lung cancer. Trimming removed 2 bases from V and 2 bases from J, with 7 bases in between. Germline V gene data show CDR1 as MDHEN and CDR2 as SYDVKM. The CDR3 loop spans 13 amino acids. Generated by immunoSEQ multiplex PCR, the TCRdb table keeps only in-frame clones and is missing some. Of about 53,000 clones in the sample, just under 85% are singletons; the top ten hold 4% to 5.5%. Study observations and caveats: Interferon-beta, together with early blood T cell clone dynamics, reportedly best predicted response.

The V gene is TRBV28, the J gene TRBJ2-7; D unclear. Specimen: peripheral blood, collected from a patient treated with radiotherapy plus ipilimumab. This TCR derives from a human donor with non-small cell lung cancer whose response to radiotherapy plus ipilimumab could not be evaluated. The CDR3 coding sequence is TGTGCCAGCAGTTTACCGCTAGCCTACGAGCAGTACTTC. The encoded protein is CASSLPLAYEQYF.